The present T cell receptor beta chain was sequenced within a study of post-analysis software for immune sequencing data. Study observations and caveats: TRBV segments more frequent in patients than in controls numbered five and included TRBV5-6, TRBV5-1 and TRBV20-1.

The V and J ends lost 3 bases and 9 bases respectively, with 9 bases between them. The CDR3 runs 12 residues. As regards this clonotype: Its antigen is undetermined.

Built from TCR beta cDNA, the libraries had unique molecular identifiers in them. TCRdb recomputed calls from the PCR reads with MiXCR, one row per CDR3 protein. The sample has about half a million distinct CDR3 sequences, 34% seen once; the top ten hold 4.5% to 7.5%. Sequenced input: blood. This TCR came from a girl under 18 with multiple sclerosis. The rearrangement links TRBV12-3 or TRBV12-4 to TRBJ2-1; weak D call: TRBD1 (5 bases). In DNA form, the CDR3 reads TGTGCCAGCAGTTTTCAGGGCCCTGAGCAGTTCTTC. As protein: CASSFQGPEQFF.